The 8 T cell receptor beta chains reported below all come from one sample, sequenced in a study of cytomegalovirus exposure and HLA in healthy donors. The PCR used 60 Vbeta and 13 Jbeta primers. Sequencing used immunoSEQ multiplex PCR; TCRdb keeps in-frame clones, though not all of them. The sample lists around 160,000 clones, almost 80% occurring once. Sequenced input: PBMCs. The source of these receptors is a man aged 18-30 years in good health and CMV-seropositive.

This clone occurred once. The J gene is TRBJ2-7, the V gene TRBV4-1; perhaps TRBD1 as D (5 bases). CDR3 size: 17 residues. V shed 0 bases and J shed 1 base, with 16 bases lying between them. Per the germline V gene, CDR1 is MGHRA and CDR2 is YSYEKL. The CDR3 reads CASSQDVLQAKSYEQYF. The CDR3 coding sequence is TGCGCCAGCAGCCAAGATGTACTACAGGCTAAGTCCTACGAGCAGTACTTC.

The rearrangement links TRBV9 to TRBJ2-1; the D gene is possibly TRBD2 (7 bases). Deletions cut 3 bases from V and 8 bases from J, with 18 bases between. Germline-derived CDR1 and CDR2 are SGDLS and YYNGEE. The length of the CDR3 is 15 residues. The CDR3 DNA sequence: TGTGCCAGCAGCGAAACCTGGGAGGGGGTCCATGAGCAGTTCTTC. It yields the protein CASSETWEGVHEQFF.

The chain carries TRBV4-2 and TRBJ2-5; D perhaps matches TRBD2 (5 bases). The CDR3 spans 15 residues. In germline, CDR1 is LGHNA, CDR2 YNFKEQ. Trimming removed 0 bases at V and 5 bases at J, with 13 bases between. The CDR3, as DNA: TGTGCCAGCAGCCAAGACCCGGGCCGAGGGGAGACCCAGTACTTC. Translation gives CASSQDPGRGETQYF.

The rearrangement uses TRBV5-1 and TRBJ1-2; D unresolved. CDR3 length: 12 residues. Per germline, CDR1 SGHRS and CDR2 YFSETQ. Trimming stripped 1 base from V and 6 bases from J, with 7 bases between. The CDR3: CASSLPFDGYTF. The CDR3 region has the DNA TGCGCCAGCAGCTTGCCCTTTGATGGCTACACCTTC.

For this clone: This is likely a read error, given that the CDR3 carries no conserved phenylalanine or tryptophan at its end. The limits of the CDR3 on the DNA are not certain, so only TCRdb's listed CDR3 is given. CDR3 loop: CASSKSASGSTE. This chain uses TRBV19 with TRBJ2-7; the table assigns TRBD2, which was not confirmed against the DNA. CDR1 and CDR2 from the germline V gene are LNHDA and SQIVND (reference sequence). Ends included, the CDR3 has 12 residues.

This chain uses TRBV5-1 with TRBJ2-5; D might be TRBD1 (5 bases). Germline lookup yields CDR1 SGHRS and CDR2 YFSETQ. CDR3 size: 16 residues. V gave up 3 bases and J gave up 4 bases, with 19 bases separating them. As DNA, the CDR3 is TGCGCCAGCAGCTCAACCGGAGACAGACCCTCAGAGACCCAGTACTTC. This translates into CASSSTGDRPSETQYF.

The chain combines TRBV9 with TRBJ2-3; 12 positions match TRBD1. V shed 3 bases, J shed 6 bases, and the junction held 11 bases outside the gene matches. CDR3 length equals 17 residues. Germline V gene data show CDR1 as SGDLS and CDR2 as YYNGEE. As DNA, the CDR3 is TGTGCCAGCAGCGGAAACCCCGGGACAGGGGGCAAGGATACGCAGTATTTT. Amino acids: CASSGNPGTGGKDTQYF.

The V call is TRBV11-2, the J call TRBJ2-2; D is perhaps TRBD2 (6 bases). Trimming stripped 2 bases from V and 5 bases from J, with 24 bases between. This CDR3 has 19 amino acids. CDR1 is SGHAT and CDR2 is FQNNGV in the germline V gene. For the CDR3, the DNA is TGTGCCAGCAGCTTATTAGTGGGGGGACCTACTTTGTTGACCGGGGAGCTGTTTTTT. Its protein is CASSLLVGGPTLLTGELFF.